This entry concerns a single TCR beta chain. CDR1 is SGHAT and CDR2 is FQNNGV in the germline V gene. V lost 5 bases to trimming and J lost 3 bases; unmatched junction nucleotides: 7. The length of the CDR3 is 15 residues. The data stem from a study of graft-versus-host responses after intestinal transplantation. Study-wide points: GvH clones surfaced in recipient marrow, some emerging earlier in ileum or blood.

Profiling relied on immunoSEQ multiplex PCR, and the TCRdb table lists in-frame clones only, not all of them. The profile covers nearly 9,500 clones, with roughly 30% appearing a single time and less than 4% taken by the ten largest. Irradiated, violet-dye-labeled stimulators (around 200,000) were plated alongside around 200,000 CFSE-labeled responders. The chain employs TRBV11-2 and TRBJ2-7, with TRBD1 identical over 10 bases. The receptor was derived from a human patient who was an organ donor for intestinal transplantation. The sequenced sample was alloreactive CD8+ T cells from a mixed lymphocyte reaction culture, obtained before transplantation. Subset of the sample: CFSE-low proliferating T cells sorted from approximately 6-day pre-transplant mixed lymphocyte reaction (GvH or HvG direction). CDR3 sequence: CASSPPGQGFYEQYF. In nucleotides, the CDR3 is TGTGCCAGCAGCCCCCCGGGACAGGGGTTCTACGAGCAGTACTTC.